A single sample is the source of the 24 T cell receptor beta chains below, sequenced in a study of cytomegalovirus exposure and HLA in healthy donors. It was with 60 Vbeta and 13 Jbeta primers that the PCR ran. Only in-frame clones appear in the TCRdb table, and some are missing; sequencing was by immunoSEQ multiplex PCR. The sample has under 150,000 clones; approximately 81% are singletons. The material sequenced was PBMCs. The receptor set was obtained from a man between 18 and 35 years old in good health and CMV-seronegative.

The chain carries TRBV5-4 and TRBJ2-7; the D gene is possibly TRBD1 (6 bases). Germline V lookup: CDR1 SGHNT, CDR2 YYREEE (reference sequence). V dropped 5 bases and J dropped 6 bases, with 12 bases sitting between them. There are 12 residues in the CDR3. In DNA form, the CDR3 reads TGTGCCAGCAGTTCACAGGGAGTCGAGCAGTACTTC. Its translation: CASSSQGVEQYF.

The CDR3 DNA is TGCGCCAGCAGCAACCCCCTACAGGGGGCTTATACTGAAGCTTTCTTT. Translation gives CASSNPLQGAYTEAFF. This chain connects TRBV5-1 to TRBJ1-1, with TRBD1 matching 9 bases. V was pared by 4 bases and J by 5 bases, with 12 bases of the junction left unmatched. Looked up from germline, CDR1 is SGHRS and CDR2 is YFSETQ. CDR3 length equals 16 residues.

The CDR3 region is CAWSDRGSSGNTIYF. In DNA form, the CDR3 reads TGTGCCTGGAGTGACAGGGGGAGCTCTGGAAACACCATATATTTT. The chain combines TRBV30 with TRBJ1-3, with 8 bases identical to TRBD1. The germline gives CDR1 GTSNPN, CDR2 SVGIG (reference sequence). CDR3 length: 15 amino acids. Trimming removed 1 base from V and 0 bases from J; junction bases left unmatched: 2.

The V gene is TRBV7-9, the J gene TRBJ2-5; D is perhaps TRBD2 (5 bases). Trimming took off 5 bases at V and 4 bases at J, with 14 bases between the two ends. The V gene's germline CDR1 is SEHNR and CDR2 FQNEAQ (reference sequence). There are 14 residues in the CDR3. CDR3 residues: CASSPSRAGETQYF. The CDR3 bases are TGTGCCAGCAGCCCATCCCGGGCGGGAGAGACCCAGTACTTC.

CDR3 residues: CASSDATGDYLNNGYGYTF. In DNA, the CDR3 is TGTGCCAGCAGCGACGCCACAGGAGATTACCTAAACAATGGGTATGGCTACACCTTC. V and J are TRBV9 and TRBJ1-2; maybe TRBD1 (5 bases). Germline values: CDR1 SGDLS, CDR2 YYNGEE. The CDR3 extends over 19 amino acids. Trimming left V 3 bases short and J 5 bases short, with 29 bases between.

The count of this clone is one. The CDR3 protein is CASVGQGLEAFF. The CDR3 DNA reads TGTGCCAGCGTAGGGCAGGGGCTTGAAGCTTTCTTT. The chain carries TRBV6-1 and TRBJ1-1, with D possibly being TRBD1 (6 bases). The CDR3 is made up of 12 amino acids. V lost 8 bases to trimming and J lost 7 bases, with 14 bases between them. Per the germline V gene, CDR1 is MNHNS and CDR2 is SASEGT.

The chain joins TRBV10-1 to TRBJ2-7; no definite D call. The CDR3 contains 14 residues. Between the trimmed V and J ends, which lost 3 bases and 0 bases, there was a span of 9 bases. Germline-derived CDR1 and CDR2 are WNHNN and SYGVQD (reference sequence). The DNA of the CDR3 is TGCGCCAGCAGTGAATCCCCCAGCTCCTACGAGCAGTACTTC. This sequence encodes CASSESPSSYEQYF.

The chain uses TRBV9 and TRBJ2-2; D perhaps matches TRBD1 (6 bases). CDR3 length: 16 amino acids. Germline lookup yields CDR1 SGDLS and CDR2 YYNGEE. Trimming left V 0 bases short and J 5 bases short, with 14 bases between. CDR3: CASSVETGMRTGELFF. DNA of the CDR3: TGTGCCAGCAGCGTAGAAACAGGGATGAGAACCGGGGAGCTGTTTTTT. The full variable domain, its missing parts supplied by reference TRBV9 and TRBJ2-2, is DSGVTQTPKHLITATGQRVTLRCSPRSGDLSVYWYQQSLDQGLQFLIQYYNGEERAKGNILERFSAQQFPDLHSELNLSSLELGDSALYFCASSVETGMRTGELFFGEGSRLTVL.

The chain uses TRBV29-1 and TRBJ1-1; 9 bases are shared with TRBD1. CDR1 is SQVTM, CDR2 ANQGSEA, per germline. V was pared by 4 bases and J by 5 bases, with 11 bases of the junction left unmatched. This CDR3 is 15 amino acids long. CDR3 nucleotides: TGCAGCGTTGTACAGGACAGGGGTATAACAACTGAAGCTTTCTTT. Its protein is CSVVQDRGITTEAFF.

The chain couples TRBV25-1 to TRBJ2-3, with D perhaps TRBD1 (6 bases). Germline loops: CDR1 MGHDK, CDR2 SYGVNS. CDR3 length: 15 amino acids. V lost 4 bases and J lost 3, with 14 bases in between. CDR3 sequence reads: CASSAPRQGTDTQYF. The CDR3 nucleotides are TGTGCCAGCAGTGCCCCTCGTCAGGGGACAGATACGCAGTATTTT.

The chain has TRBV2 and TRBJ2-7; 7 bases are a match to TRBD1. CDR1 and CDR2 (germline): SNHLY, FYNNEI. There are 15 residues in the CDR3. V was pared by 3 bases and J by 2 bases, with 7 bases of the junction left unmatched. The CDR3 region is CASSESAGTAYEQYF. CDR3 bases: TGTGCCAGCAGTGAGTCTGCTGGGACAGCCTACGAGCAGTACTTC.

The V gene is TRBV27, the J gene TRBJ2-7; 9 nucleotides agree with TRBD1. V dropped 6 bases and J dropped 3; count of bases not matched to a gene: 18. Germline CDR1 MNHEY, CDR2 SMNVEV (reference sequence). The CDR3 has 18 amino acids. CDR3 nucleotide sequence: TGTGCCAGCAGCTTACGCTTCCCACAGGGGGCGCTCTTCTACGAGCAGTACTTC. This gives the protein CASSLRFPQGALFYEQYF.

This chain links TRBV5-1 with TRBJ1-2; D is perhaps TRBD1 (6 bases). Germline V gene sequence: CDR1 SGHRS, CDR2 YFSETQ. The CDR3 covers 13 residues. Trimming removed 0 bases from V and 8 bases from J, with 11 bases in between. The CDR3 DNA is TGCGCCAGCAGCTTGGCGGACAGTGGCGGCTACACCTTC. It encodes CASSLADSGGYTF.

The V gene is TRBV5-1, the J gene TRBJ2-1, with 10 nucleotides matching TRBD1. This CDR3 is built from 17 residues. Unmatched junction bases numbered 9, after V lost 0 bases and J lost 6 bases. Germline V gene data show CDR1 as SGHRS and CDR2 as YFSETQ. CDR3 amino acids: CASSLANPGTGVNEQFF. DNA of the CDR3: TGCGCCAGCAGCTTGGCGAACCCCGGGACAGGGGTCAATGAGCAGTTCTTC.

V usage is TRBV4-1 and J usage is TRBJ1-1; D uncertain. This CDR3 contains 13 residues. V was cut by 1 base and J by 6 bases, with 9 bases left in between. Germline CDR1 is MGHRA and CDR2 is YSYEKL. Here the CDR3 reads CASSQVKPAEAFF. CDR3 DNA sequence: TGCGCCAGCAGCCAAGTCAAACCGGCTGAAGCTTTCTTT.

The CDR3 spells CASSPRERSGNTIYF. The CDR3, as DNA: TGCGCCAGCAGCCCCCGGGAGCGCTCTGGAAACACCATATATTTT. This chain connects TRBV4-1 to TRBJ1-3; D unclear. Germline assignment: CDR1 MGHRA and CDR2 YSYEKL. V gave up 4 bases and J gave up 0 bases, with 10 bases separating them. CDR3 length: 15 amino acids.

This chain connects TRBV7-6 to TRBJ1-1, with TRBD1 identical over 8 bases. V was clipped by 6 bases and J by 4 bases; unmatched bases: 10. Germline V gene data show CDR1 as SGHVS and CDR2 as FNYEAQ. CDR3 length: 15 amino acids. The CDR3 here is CASSLSGTGGTEAFF. DNA of the CDR3: TGTGCCAGCAGTTTGAGTGGGACAGGCGGCACTGAAGCTTTCTTT.

The chain uses TRBV11-2 and TRBJ1-5; 8 nucleotides align to TRBD1. Germline V gives CDR1 SGHAT, CDR2 FQNNGV. V shed 5 bases and J 1 base; nucleotides not matched to a gene: 4. This CDR3 is built from 15 residues. The CDR3 bases are TGTGCCAGCAGCCCGGACAGGGCGAGCAATCAGCCCCAGCATTTT. Translated, it gives CASSPDRASNQPQHF.

V and J are TRBV2 and TRBJ2-3; TRBD2 matches 7 bases. The CDR3 has 16 amino acids. V lost 6 bases to trimming and J lost 4 bases; unmatched junction nucleotides: 13. Germline CDR1 SNHLY, CDR2 FYNNEI. CDR3 bases: TGTGCCAGCAGCGCCGCGGGGGACGCGCAAGCAGATACGCAGTATTTT. It is translated as CASSAAGDAQADTQYF.

J is TRBJ2-6 and V is TRBV5-1; 7 nucleotides align to TRBD1. This CDR3 spans 17 amino acids. V lost 4 bases to trimming and J lost 0 bases; unmatched junction nucleotides: 7. Germline V gives CDR1 SGHRS, CDR2 YFSETQ. The CDR3 protein is CASSEGQANSGANVLTF. The CDR3 DNA sequence: TGCGCCAGCAGCGAAGGACAGGCGAACTCTGGGGCCAACGTCCTGACTTTC. Variable domain in full (rest from reference TRBV5-1 and TRBJ2-6): KAGVTQTPRYLIKTRGQQVTLSCSPISGHRSVSWYQQTPGQGLQFLFEYFSETQRNKGNFPGRFSGRQFSNSRSEMNVSTLELGDSALYLCASSEGQANSGANVLTFGAGSRLTVL.

The gene calls are TRBV7-6 and TRBJ2-5, with D possibly being TRBD2 (6 bases). The CDR3 consists of 14 residues. V was cut by 1 base and J by 4 bases, with 10 bases left in between. The germline gives CDR1 SGHVS, CDR2 FNYEAQ. In DNA, the CDR3 is TGTGCCAGCAGCTTAGGTCTCGGGAGAGAGACCCAGTACTTC. Amino acids: CASSLGLGRETQYF.

This sequence joins TRBV27 and TRBJ1-1; TRBD1 matches 8 bases. This CDR3 has 14 amino acids. Trimming at V came to 8 bases and at J to 4 bases, leaving 9 bases not matched to a gene. From germline, CDR1 is MNHEY and CDR2 SMNVEV (reference sequence). CDR3 protein: CASGITGGVTEAFF. The CDR3 DNA follows: TGTGCCAGCGGAATTACAGGGGGGGTCACTGAAGCTTTCTTT.

The chain combines TRBV5-1 with TRBJ2-3, with 9 positions matching TRBD2. Germline V gives CDR1 SGHRS, CDR2 YFSETQ. The CDR3 length is 13 residues. V trimming: 5 bases; J trimming: 3 bases; junction bases outside the gene matches: 1. CDR3 DNA: TGCGCCAGCAGGCTAGCGGGAACAGATACGCAGTATTTT. This encodes CASRLAGTDTQYF.

There are a few counts of this clone. The rearrangement links TRBV9 to TRBJ2-3; TRBD2 matches 14 bases. This CDR3 is 16 amino acids long. Germline V gene data show CDR1 as SGDLS and CDR2 as YYNGEE. V shed 4 bases, J shed 4 bases, and the junction held 5 bases outside the gene matches. The CDR3 sequence is CASSPGTSGGADTQYF. The CDR3 nucleotides read TGTGCCAGCAGCCCTGGGACTAGCGGGGGAGCAGATACGCAGTATTTT.